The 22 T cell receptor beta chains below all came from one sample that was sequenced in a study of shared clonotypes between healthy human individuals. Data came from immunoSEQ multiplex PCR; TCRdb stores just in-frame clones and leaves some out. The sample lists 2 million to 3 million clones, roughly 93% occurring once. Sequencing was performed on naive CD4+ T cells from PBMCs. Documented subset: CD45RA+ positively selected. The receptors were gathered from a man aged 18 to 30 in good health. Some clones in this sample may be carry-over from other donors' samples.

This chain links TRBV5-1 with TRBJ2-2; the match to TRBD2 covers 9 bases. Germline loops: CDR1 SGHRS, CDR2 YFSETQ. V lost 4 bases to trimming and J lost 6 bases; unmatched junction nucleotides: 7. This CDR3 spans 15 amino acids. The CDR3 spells CASSQLAGRAGELFF. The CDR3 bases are TGCGCCAGCAGCCAACTAGCGGGCCGCGCCGGGGAGCTGTTTTTT.

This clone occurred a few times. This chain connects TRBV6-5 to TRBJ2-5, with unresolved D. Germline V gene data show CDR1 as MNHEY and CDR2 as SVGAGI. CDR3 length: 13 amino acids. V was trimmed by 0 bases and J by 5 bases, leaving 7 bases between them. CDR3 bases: TGTGCCAGCAGTTACTCCCCCTCGGAGACCCAGTACTTC. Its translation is CASSYSPSETQYF.

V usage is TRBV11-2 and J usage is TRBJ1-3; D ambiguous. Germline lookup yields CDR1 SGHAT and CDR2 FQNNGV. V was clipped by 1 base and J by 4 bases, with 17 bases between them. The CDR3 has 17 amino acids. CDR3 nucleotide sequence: TGTGCCAGCAGCTTAGCGGCCCGGGCCTCACGCGGAAACACCATATATTTT. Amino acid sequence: CASSLAARASRGNTIYF.

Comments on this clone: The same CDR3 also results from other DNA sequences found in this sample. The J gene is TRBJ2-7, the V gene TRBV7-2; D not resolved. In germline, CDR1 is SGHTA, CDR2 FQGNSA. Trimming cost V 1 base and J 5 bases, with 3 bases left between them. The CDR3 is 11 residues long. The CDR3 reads CASSLEDEQYF. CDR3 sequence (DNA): TGTGCCAGCAGCTTAGAGGACGAGCAGTACTTC.

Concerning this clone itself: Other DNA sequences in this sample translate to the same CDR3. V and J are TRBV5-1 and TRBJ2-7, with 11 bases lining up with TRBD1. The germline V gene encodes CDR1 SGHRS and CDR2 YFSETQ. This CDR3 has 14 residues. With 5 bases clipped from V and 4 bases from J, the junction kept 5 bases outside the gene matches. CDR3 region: CASSPGTGGYEQYF. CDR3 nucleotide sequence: TGCGCCAGCAGTCCCGGGACAGGGGGATACGAGCAGTACTTC.

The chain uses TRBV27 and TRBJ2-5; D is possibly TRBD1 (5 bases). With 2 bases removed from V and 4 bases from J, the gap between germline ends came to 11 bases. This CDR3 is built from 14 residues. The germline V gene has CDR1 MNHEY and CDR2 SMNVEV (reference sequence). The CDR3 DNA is TGTGCCAGCAGTTTACTAGGGGCCCGAGAGACCCAGTACTTC. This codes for CASSLLGARETQYF.

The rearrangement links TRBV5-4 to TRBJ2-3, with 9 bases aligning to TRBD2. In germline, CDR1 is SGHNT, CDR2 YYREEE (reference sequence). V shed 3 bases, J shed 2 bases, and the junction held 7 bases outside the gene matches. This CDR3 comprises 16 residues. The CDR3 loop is CASSSLTSGVTDTQYF. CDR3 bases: TGTGCCAGCAGCTCCTTGACTAGCGGAGTCACAGATACGCAGTATTTT.

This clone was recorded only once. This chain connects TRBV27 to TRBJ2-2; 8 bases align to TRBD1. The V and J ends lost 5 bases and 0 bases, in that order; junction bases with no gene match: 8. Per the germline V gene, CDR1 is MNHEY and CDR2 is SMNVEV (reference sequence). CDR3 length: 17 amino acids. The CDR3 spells CASSAAGQGANTGELFF. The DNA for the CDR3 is TGTGCCAGCAGTGCCGCCGGACAGGGCGCGAACACCGGGGAGCTGTTTTTT.

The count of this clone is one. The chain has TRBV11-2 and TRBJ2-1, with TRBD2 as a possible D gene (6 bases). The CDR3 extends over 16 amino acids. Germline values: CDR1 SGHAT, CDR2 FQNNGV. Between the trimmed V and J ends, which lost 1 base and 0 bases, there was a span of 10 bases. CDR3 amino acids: CASSLVVGSSYNEQFF. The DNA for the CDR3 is TGTGCCAGCAGCTTAGTTGTCGGGAGCTCCTACAATGAGCAGTTCTTC.

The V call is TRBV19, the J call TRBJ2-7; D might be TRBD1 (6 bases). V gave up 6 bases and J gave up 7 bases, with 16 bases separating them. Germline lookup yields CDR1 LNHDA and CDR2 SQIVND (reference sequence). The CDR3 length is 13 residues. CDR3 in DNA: TGTGCCAGTAGCCCAGACAGGCTTAGGGAGCAGTACTTC. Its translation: CASSPDRLREQYF.

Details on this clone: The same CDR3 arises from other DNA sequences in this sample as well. The CDR3 spells CAWSGTENYGYTF. The CDR3 coding sequence is TGTGCCTGGAGTGGGACGGAGAACTATGGCTACACCTTC. V is TRBV30 and J is TRBJ1-2; D gene ambiguous. The CDR3 has 13 amino acids. Germline V gives CDR1 GTSNPN, CDR2 SVGIG (reference sequence). V was trimmed by 1 base and J by 2 bases, leaving 8 bases between them.

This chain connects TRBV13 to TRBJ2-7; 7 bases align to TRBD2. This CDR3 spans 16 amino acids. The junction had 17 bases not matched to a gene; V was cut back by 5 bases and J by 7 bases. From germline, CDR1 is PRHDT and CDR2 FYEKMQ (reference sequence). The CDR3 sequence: CASSQRLALLPREQYF. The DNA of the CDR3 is TGTGCCAGCAGCCAAAGACTAGCTCTCCTCCCTCGGGAGCAGTACTTC.

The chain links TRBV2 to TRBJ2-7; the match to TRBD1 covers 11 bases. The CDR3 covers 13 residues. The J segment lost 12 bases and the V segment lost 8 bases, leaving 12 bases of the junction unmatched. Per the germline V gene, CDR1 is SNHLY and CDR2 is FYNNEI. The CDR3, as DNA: TGTGCCAGCCTTGGACAGGGGGCCATATCGTGGTACTTC. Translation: CASLGQGAISWYF.

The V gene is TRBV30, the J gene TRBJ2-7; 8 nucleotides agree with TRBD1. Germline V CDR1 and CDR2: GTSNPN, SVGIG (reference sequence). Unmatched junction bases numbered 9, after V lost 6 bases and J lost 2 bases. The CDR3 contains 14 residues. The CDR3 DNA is TGTGCCTGCACCCGGGACAGGAAAGCCTACGAGCAGTACTTC. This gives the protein CACTRDRKAYEQYF.

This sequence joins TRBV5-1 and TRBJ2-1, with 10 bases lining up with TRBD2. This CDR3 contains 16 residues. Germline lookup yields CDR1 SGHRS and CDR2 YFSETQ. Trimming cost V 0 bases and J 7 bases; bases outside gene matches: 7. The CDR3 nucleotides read TGCGCCAGCAGCTTGGCCGTGGCTAGCGGGAGTAATGAGCAGTTCTTC. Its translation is CASSLAVASGSNEQFF.

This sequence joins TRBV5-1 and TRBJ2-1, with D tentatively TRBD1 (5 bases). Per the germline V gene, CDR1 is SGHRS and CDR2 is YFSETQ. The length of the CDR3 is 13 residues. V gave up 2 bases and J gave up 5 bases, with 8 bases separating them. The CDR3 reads CASSFSGNNEQFF. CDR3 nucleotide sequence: TGCGCCAGCAGCTTTTCAGGGAACAATGAGCAGTTCTTC.

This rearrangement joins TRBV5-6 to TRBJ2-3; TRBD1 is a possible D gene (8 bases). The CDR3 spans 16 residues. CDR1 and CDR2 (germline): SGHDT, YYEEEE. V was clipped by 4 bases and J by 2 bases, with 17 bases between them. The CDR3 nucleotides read TGTGCCAGCAGCCCAGGGGGCCGGGAGGTCACAGATACGCAGTATTTT. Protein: CASSPGGREVTDTQYF. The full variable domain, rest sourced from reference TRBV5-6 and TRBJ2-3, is DAGVTQSPTHLIKTRGQQVTLRCSPKSGHDTVSWYQQALGQGPQFIFQYYEEEERQRGNFPDRFSGHQFPNYSSELNVNALLLGDSALYLCASSPGGREVTDTQYFGPGTRLTVL.

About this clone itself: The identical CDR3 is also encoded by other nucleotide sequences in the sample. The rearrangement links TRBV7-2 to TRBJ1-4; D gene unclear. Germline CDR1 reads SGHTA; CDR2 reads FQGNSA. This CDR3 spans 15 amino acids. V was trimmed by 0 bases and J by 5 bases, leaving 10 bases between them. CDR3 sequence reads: CASSLARAVNEKLFF. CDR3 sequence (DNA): TGTGCCAGCAGCTTAGCGCGGGCAGTCAATGAAAAACTGTTTTTT.

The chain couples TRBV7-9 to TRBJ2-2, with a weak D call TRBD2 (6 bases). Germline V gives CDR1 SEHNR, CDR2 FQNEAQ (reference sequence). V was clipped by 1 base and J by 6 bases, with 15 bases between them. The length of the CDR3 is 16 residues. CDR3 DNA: TGTGCCAGCAGCTTAGGGCGGGGTTTTCGGTCCGGGGAGCTGTTTTTT. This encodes CASSLGRGFRSGELFF.

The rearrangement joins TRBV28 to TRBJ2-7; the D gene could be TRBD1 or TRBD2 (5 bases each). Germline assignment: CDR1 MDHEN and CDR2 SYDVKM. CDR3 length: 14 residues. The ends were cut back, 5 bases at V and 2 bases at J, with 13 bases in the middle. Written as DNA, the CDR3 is TGTGCCAGCAGTACCGGGACGGAACCCTACGAGCAGTACTTC. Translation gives CASSTGTEPYEQYF.

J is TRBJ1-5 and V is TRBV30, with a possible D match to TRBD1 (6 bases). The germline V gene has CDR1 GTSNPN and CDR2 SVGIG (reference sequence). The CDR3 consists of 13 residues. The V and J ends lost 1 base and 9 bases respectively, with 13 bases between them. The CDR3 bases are TGTGCCTGGAGTGGGCAGGGGTTAGGGCCCCAGCATTTT. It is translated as CAWSGQGLGPQHF.

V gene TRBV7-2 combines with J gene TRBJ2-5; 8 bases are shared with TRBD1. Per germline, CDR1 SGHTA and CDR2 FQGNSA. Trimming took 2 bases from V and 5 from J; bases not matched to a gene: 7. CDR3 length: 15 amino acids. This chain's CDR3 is CASSLSGGPGETQYF. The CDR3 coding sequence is TGTGCCAGCAGCTTATCAGGGGGCCCTGGGGAGACCCAGTACTTC.